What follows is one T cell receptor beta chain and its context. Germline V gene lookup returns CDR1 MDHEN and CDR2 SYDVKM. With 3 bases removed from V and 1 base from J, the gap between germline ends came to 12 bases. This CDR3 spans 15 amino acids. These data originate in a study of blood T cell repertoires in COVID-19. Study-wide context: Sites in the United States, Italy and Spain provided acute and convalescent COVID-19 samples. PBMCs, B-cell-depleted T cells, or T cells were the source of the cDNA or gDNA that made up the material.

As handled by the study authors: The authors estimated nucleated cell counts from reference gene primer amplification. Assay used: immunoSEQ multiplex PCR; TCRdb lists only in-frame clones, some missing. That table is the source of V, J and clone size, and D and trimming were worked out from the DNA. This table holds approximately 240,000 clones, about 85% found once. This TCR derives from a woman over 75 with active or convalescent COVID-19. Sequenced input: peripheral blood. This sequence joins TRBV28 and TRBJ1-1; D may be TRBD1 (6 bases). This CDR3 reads CASSFAGVQNTEAFF. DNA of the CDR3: TGTGCCAGCAGTTTCGCAGGGGTTCAGAACACTGAAGCTTTCTTT.